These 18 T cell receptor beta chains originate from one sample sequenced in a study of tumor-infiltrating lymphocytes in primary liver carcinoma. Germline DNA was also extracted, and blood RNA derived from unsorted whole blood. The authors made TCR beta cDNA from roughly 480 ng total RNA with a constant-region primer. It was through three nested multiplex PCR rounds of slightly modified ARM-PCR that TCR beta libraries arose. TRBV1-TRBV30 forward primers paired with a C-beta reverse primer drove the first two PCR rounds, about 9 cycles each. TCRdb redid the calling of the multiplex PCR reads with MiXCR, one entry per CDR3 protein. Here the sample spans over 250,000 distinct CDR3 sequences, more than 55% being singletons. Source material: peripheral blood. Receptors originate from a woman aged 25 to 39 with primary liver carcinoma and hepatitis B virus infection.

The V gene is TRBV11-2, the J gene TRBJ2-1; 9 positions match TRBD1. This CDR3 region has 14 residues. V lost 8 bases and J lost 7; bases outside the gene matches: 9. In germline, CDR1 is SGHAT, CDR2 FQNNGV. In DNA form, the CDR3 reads TGTGCCAGCGGCTCAGGGACAGGGCGGAATGAGCAGTTCTTC. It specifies CASGSGTGRNEQFF. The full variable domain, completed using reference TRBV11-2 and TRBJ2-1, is EAGVAQSPRYKIIEKRQSVAFWCNPISGHATLYWYQQILGQGPKLLIQFQNNGVVDDSQLPKDRFSAERLKGVDSTLKIQPAKLEDSAVYLCASGSGTGRNEQFFGPGTRLTVL.

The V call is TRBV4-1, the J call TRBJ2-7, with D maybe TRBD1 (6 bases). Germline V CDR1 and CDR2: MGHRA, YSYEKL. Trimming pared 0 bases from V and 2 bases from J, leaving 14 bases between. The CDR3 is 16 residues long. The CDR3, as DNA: TGCGCCAGCAGCCAAGATTGGGGACAAGCAACCTACGAGCAGTACTTC. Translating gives CASSQDWGQATYEQYF.

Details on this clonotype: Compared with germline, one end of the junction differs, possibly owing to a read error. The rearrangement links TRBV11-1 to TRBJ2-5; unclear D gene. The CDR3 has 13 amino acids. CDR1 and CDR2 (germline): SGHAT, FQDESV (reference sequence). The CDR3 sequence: CASSSMDKETHYF. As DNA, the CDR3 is TGTGCCAGCAGCTCGATGGATAAAGAGACCCATTACTTC.

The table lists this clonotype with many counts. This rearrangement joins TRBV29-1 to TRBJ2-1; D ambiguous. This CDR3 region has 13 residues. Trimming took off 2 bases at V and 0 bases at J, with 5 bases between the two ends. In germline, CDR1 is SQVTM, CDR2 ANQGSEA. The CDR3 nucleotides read TGCAGCGTTGAACAGATCTCCTACAATGAGCAGTTCTTC. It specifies CSVEQISYNEQFF.

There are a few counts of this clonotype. CDR3: CASRNSGGNQETQYF. CDR3 coding DNA: TGTGCCAGCAGGAATAGCGGGGGGAATCAAGAGACCCAGTACTTC. This sequence joins TRBV6-5 and TRBJ2-5; 10 bases align to TRBD2. The CDR3 sequence is 15 residues long. Per the germline V gene, CDR1 is MNHEY and CDR2 is SVGAGI. J gave up 2 bases and V 6 bases, and 6 bases lay outside the gene matches.

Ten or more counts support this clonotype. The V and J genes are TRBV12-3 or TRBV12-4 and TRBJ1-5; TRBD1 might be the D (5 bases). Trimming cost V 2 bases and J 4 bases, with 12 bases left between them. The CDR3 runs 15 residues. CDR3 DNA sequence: TGTGCCAGCAGTTTACAAGGAGCAGGGAATCAGCCCCAGCATTTT. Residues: CASSLQGAGNQPQHF.

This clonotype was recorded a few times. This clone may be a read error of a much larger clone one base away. The CDR3 bases are TGTGCCAGCAGTTACTCTCCTAGCGGGAGGGTGATGGGGGGCACAGATACGCAGTATTTT. It codes for CASSYSPSGRVMGGTDTQYF. The J gene is TRBJ2-3, the V gene TRBV6-5; 12 nucleotides align to TRBD2. CDR1 is MNHEY, CDR2 SVGAGI, per germline. The trim removed 0 bases at V and 1 base at J, leaving 11 bases unmatched. The CDR3 consists of 20 residues.

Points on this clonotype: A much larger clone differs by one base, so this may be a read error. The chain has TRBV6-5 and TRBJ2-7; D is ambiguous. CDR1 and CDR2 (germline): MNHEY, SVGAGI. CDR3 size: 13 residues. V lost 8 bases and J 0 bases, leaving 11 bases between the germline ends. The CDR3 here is CASAMGSSYEQYF. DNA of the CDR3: TGTGCCAGCGCAATGGGAAGCTCCTACGAGCAGTACTTC.

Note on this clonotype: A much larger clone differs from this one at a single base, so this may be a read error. The CDR3 spells CASSLSGTRSDTQYF. DNA of the CDR3: TGTGCCAGCAGTCTGTCCGGGACACGGTCAGATACGCAGTATTTT. V is TRBV12-3 or TRBV12-4 and J is TRBJ2-3; the D gene is possibly TRBD1 (6 bases). V lost 5 bases and J lost 4, with 16 bases in between. This CDR3 spans 15 amino acids.

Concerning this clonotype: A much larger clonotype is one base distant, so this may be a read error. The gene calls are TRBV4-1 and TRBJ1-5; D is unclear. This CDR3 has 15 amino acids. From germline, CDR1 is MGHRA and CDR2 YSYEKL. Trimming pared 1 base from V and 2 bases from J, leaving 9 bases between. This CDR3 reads CASSQAGSGNQPQHF. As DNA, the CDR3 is TGCGCCAGCAGCCAAGCTGGGAGTGGCAATCAGCCCCAGCATTTT.

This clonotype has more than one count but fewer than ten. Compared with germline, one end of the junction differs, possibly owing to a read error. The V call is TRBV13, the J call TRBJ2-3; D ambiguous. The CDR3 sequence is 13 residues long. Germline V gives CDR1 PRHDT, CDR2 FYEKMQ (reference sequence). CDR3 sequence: CASSFSSGSLLHF. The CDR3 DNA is TGTGCCAGCAGCTTCTCATCCGGGTCCCTTTTGCATTTT.

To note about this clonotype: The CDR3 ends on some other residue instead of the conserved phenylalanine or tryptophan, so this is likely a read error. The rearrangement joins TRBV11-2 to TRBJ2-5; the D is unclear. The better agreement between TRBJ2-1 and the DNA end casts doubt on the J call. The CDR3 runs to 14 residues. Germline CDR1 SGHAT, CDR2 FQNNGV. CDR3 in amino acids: CAGSLGAFTNEQFI. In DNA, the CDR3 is TGTGCCGGCAGCTTAGGTGCCTTTACAAACGAGCAGTTCATC.

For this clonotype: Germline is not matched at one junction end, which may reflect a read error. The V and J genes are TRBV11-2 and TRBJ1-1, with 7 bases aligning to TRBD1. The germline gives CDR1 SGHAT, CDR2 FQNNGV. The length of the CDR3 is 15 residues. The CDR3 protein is CVSSISGQVNIEAFF. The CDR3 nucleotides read TGTGTCAGCAGCATAAGCGGACAGGTTAACATTGAAGCTTTCTTT. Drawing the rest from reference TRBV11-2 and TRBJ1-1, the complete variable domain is EAGVAQSPRYKIIEKRQSVAFWCNPISGHATLYWYQQILGQGPKLLIQFQNNGVVDDSQLPKDRFSAERLKGVDSTLKIQPAKLEDSAVYLCVSSISGQVNIEAFFGQGTRLTVV.

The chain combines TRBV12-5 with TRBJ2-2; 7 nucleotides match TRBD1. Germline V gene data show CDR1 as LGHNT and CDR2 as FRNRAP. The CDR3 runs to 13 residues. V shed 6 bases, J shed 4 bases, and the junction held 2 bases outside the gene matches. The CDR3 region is CASGNRGTGELFF. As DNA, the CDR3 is TGTGCTAGTGGAAACAGGGGCACCGGGGAGCTGTTTTTT.

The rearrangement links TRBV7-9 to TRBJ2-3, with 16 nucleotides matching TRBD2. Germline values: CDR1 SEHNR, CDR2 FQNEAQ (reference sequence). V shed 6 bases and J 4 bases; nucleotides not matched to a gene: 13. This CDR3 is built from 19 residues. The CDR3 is CASRHPGTSGRARADTQYF. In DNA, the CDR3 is TGTGCCAGCAGACACCCGGGGACTAGCGGGAGGGCCAGAGCAGATACGCAGTATTTT. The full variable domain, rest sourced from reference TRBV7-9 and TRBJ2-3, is DTGVSQNPRHKITKRGQNVTFRCDPISEHNRLYWYRQTLGQGPEFLTYFQNEAQLEKSRLLSDRFSAERPKGSFSTLEIQRTEQGDSAMYLCASRHPGTSGRARADTQYFGPGTRLTVL.

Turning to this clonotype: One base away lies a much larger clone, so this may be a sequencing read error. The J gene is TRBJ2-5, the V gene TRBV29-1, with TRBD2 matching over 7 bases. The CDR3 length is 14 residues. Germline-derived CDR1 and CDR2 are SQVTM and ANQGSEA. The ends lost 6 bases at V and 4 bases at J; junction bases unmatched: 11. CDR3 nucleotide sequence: TGCAGCGTCCCGATAGCGGGCCCCCGAGAGACCCAGTACTTC. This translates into CSVPIAGPRETQYF.

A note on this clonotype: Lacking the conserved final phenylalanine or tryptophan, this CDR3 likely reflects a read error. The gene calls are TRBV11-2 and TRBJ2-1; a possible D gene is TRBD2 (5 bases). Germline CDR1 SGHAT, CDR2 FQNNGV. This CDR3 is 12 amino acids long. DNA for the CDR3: TGTGTCAGCAGCTTCGGGGAGCATGAGCAGTTCATC. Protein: CVSSFGEHEQFI.

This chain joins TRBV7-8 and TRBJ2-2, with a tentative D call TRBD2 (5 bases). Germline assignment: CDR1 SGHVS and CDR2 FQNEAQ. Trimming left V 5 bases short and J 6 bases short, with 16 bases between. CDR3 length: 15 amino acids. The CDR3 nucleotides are TGTGCCAGCAGCCCCCGTCCGGGGAAGGCCGGGGAGCTGTTTTTT. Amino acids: CASSPRPGKAGELFF.